The next 23 T cell receptor beta chains were all read from a single sample in a study of control samples from healthy donors and cancer patients. The protocol was immunoSEQ multiplex PCR, while the TCRdb copy is restricted to in-frame clones and leaves out a portion. The sample carries some 130,000 clones, 88% recorded once. Sequencing was performed on blood. The origin of the receptors is a middle-aged man in good health.

This clone has only one observation. The chain links TRBV7-2 to TRBJ1-4; D unresolved. With 5 bases removed from V and 4 bases from J, the gap between germline ends came to 17 bases. The germline V gene encodes CDR1 SGHTA and CDR2 FQGNSA. The CDR3 is 16 amino acids. CDR3 amino acids: CASSELTVLDNEKLFF. In nucleotides, the CDR3 is TGTGCCAGCAGCGAGTTGACGGTACTAGATAATGAAAAACTGTTTTTT.

The chain is built from TRBV10-1 and TRBJ1-4, with 8 nucleotides matching TRBD1. V trimming: 0 bases; J trimming: 8 bases; junction bases outside the gene matches: 2. The CDR3 loop spans 14 amino acids. Germline-derived CDR1 and CDR2 are WNHNN and SYGVQD (reference sequence). CDR3 sequence: CASSESDRAEKLFF. The CDR3, as DNA: TGCGCCAGCAGTGAGTCGGACAGGGCGGAAAAACTGTTTTTT.

The chain carries TRBV2 and TRBJ1-1; unclear D gene. V was trimmed by 2 bases and J by 5 bases, leaving 24 bases between them. There are 18 residues in the CDR3. Germline V gene sequence: CDR1 SNHLY, CDR2 FYNNEI. Written as DNA, the CDR3 is TGTGCCAGCAGTGAACTAGTAAATTTTGGGAGAGGAGGAACTGAAGCTTTCTTT. Translating gives CASSELVNFGRGGTEAFF.

The rearrangement links TRBV6-4 to TRBJ2-2, with 8 positions matching TRBD1. CDR3 length: 16 amino acids. Germline assignment: CDR1 MRHNA and CDR2 SNTAGT. V lost 2 bases to trimming and J lost 6 bases; unmatched junction nucleotides: 8. The CDR3 bases are TGTGCCAGCAGTGACCACTTCGGACAGGGTTCCGGGGAGCTGTTTTTT. Translated, it gives CASSDHFGQGSGELFF.

The CDR3: CATSRVRGESEKLFF. The CDR3 DNA sequence: TGTGCCACCAGCAGAGTTAGGGGAGAAAGCGAAAAACTGTTTTTT. This chain joins TRBV15 and TRBJ1-4, with D perhaps matching TRBD1 (5 bases). The CDR3 is made up of 15 amino acids. The germline V and J ends were trimmed by 1 base and 8 bases, with 14 bases remaining between them. Germline V lookup: CDR1 LNHNV, CDR2 YYDKDF (reference sequence).

The V gene is TRBV14, the J gene TRBJ1-3, with D hard to call. In germline, CDR1 is SGHDN, CDR2 FVKESK. Trimming removed 4 bases at V and 7 bases at J, with 14 bases between. CDR3 length: 14 amino acids. The CDR3 region has the DNA TGTGCCAGCAGCCCCGCGGTGCGGGCGAACACCATATATTTT. Translated, it gives CASSPAVRANTIYF.

In this sample, this clone turned up once. V usage is TRBV5-1 and J usage is TRBJ2-2, with a weak D call TRBD1 (6 bases). CDR1 and CDR2 (germline): SGHRS, YFSETQ. The V end was cut by 4 bases, the J end by 5 bases, with 15 bases between. The CDR3 is 15 amino acids. The CDR3 DNA reads as TGCGCCAGCAGCCCAGTCGGGACACCAACCGGGGAGCTGTTTTTT. Protein sequence: CASSPVGTPTGELFF.

V is TRBV6-5 and J is TRBJ1-2; TRBD1 might be the D (5 bases). In germline, CDR1 is MNHEY, CDR2 SVGAGI. The V gene lost 10 bases and the J gene lost 0 bases, with 12 bases spanning the gap. This CDR3 region has 13 residues. The CDR3 region has the DNA TGTGCCACCCGTCCGACAGCTAACTATGGCTACACCTTC. This codes for CATRPTANYGYTF.

This chain uses TRBV4-1 with TRBJ2-1; D uncertain. This CDR3 is 13 amino acids long. CDR1 is MGHRA, CDR2 YSYEKL, per germline. The germline V and J ends were trimmed by 0 bases and 4 bases, with 4 bases remaining between them. The CDR3 DNA reads as TGCGCCAGCAGCCAAGAACGTTACAATGAGCAGTTCTTC. This sequence encodes CASSQERYNEQFF.

In its sample, this clone was seen once. The J gene is TRBJ1-2, the V gene TRBV5-5; no reliable D call. CDR3 length: 15 amino acids. Germline loops: CDR1 SGHKS, CDR2 YYEKEE (reference sequence). Between the trimmed V and J ends, which lost 4 bases and 8 bases, there was a span of 21 bases. DNA for the CDR3: TGTGCCAGCAGCCCCTCAAATATAGGTTGGGAAGGCTACACCTTC. Its translation is CASSPSNIGWEGYTF.

This chain connects TRBV4-3 to TRBJ2-1; D could derive from TRBD1 or TRBD2 (5 bases each). This CDR3 is built from 15 residues. Germline V gene lookup returns CDR1 LGHNA and CDR2 YSLEER. Trimming cost V 0 bases and J 7 bases, with 13 bases left between them. Here the CDR3 reads CASSQESGPANEQFF. CDR3 sequence (DNA): TGCGCCAGCAGCCAAGAATCGGGGCCAGCTAATGAGCAGTTCTTC.

The chain has TRBV5-1 and TRBJ2-6; no definite D call. The CDR3 contains 15 residues. Per the germline V gene, CDR1 is SGHRS and CDR2 is YFSETQ. The V and J ends lost 0 bases and 1 base respectively, with 5 bases between them. CDR3 region: CASSLEGSGANVLTF. The DNA of the CDR3 is TGCGCCAGCAGCTTGGAAGGTTCTGGGGCCAACGTCCTGACTTTC.

The chain recombines TRBV12-5 with TRBJ1-3; D is perhaps TRBD1 (6 bases). The CDR3 spans 15 residues. With 8 bases removed from V and 8 bases from J, the gap between germline ends came to 22 bases. CDR1 is LGHNT and CDR2 is FRNRAP in the germline V gene. The CDR3 nucleotides read TGTGCTAGTTCCTCTAGGGGACAAAAGCCGGACACCATATATTTT. Amino acids: CASSSRGQKPDTIYF.

The J gene is TRBJ1-1, the V gene TRBV7-9, with 10 bases fitting TRBD1. The germline V gene has CDR1 SEHNR and CDR2 FQNEAQ (reference sequence). The trim removed 4 bases at V and 6 bases at J, leaving 5 bases unmatched. The CDR3 runs to 14 residues. The CDR3 DNA sequence: TGTGCCAGCAGCTGGGAAGGGACAGGGGCTGAAGCTTTCTTT. Encoded protein: CASSWEGTGAEAFF. The full variable domain, its missing parts supplied by reference TRBV7-9 and TRBJ1-1, is DTGVSQNPRHKITKRGQNVTFRCDPISEHNRLYWYRQTLGQGPEFLTYFQNEAQLEKSRLLSDRFSAERPKGSFSTLEIQRTEQGDSAMYLCASSWEGTGAEAFFGQGTRLTVV.

The chain is built from TRBV19 and TRBJ2-5; D ambiguous. Germline loops: CDR1 LNHDA, CDR2 SQIVND (reference sequence). The CDR3 totals 13 residues. Trimming took off 1 base at V and 5 bases at J, with 8 bases between the two ends. The CDR3 loop is CASSIGGPETQYF. For the CDR3, the DNA is TGTGCCAGTAGTATAGGTGGGCCCGAGACCCAGTACTTC.

The J gene is TRBJ1-2, the V gene TRBV7-3, with 7 bases lining up with TRBD1. V shed 1 base and J 8 bases; nucleotides not matched to a gene: 4. CDR1 and CDR2 from the germline V gene are SGHTA and FQGTGA. The CDR3 extends over 13 amino acids. The CDR3 loop is CASSLSPGGGYTF. The CDR3 region has the DNA TGTGCCAGCAGCTTAAGCCCAGGGGGAGGCTACACCTTC. The variable domain in full, with the rest retrieved from reference TRBV7-3 and TRBJ1-2, is GAGVSQTPSNKVTEKGKYVELRCDPISGHTALYWYRQSLGQGPEFLIYFQGTGAADDSGLPNDRFFAVRPEGSVSTLKIQRTERGDSAVYLCASSLSPGGGYTFGSGTRLTVV.

The V call is TRBV25-1, the J call TRBJ2-7, with TRBD1 matching 9 bases. This CDR3 spans 16 amino acids. CDR1 is MGHDK and CDR2 is SYGVNS in the germline V gene. J was trimmed by 3 bases and V by 5 bases; bases with no gene match: 11. The CDR3, as DNA: TGTGCCAGCAGTCCTACGACCGTGGGACAGGGCTACGAGCAGTACTTC. It encodes CASSPTTVGQGYEQYF.

The chain employs TRBV24-1 and TRBJ2-1; 8 bases map to TRBD1. Germline CDR1 is KGHDR and CDR2 is SFDVKD. The CDR3 has 15 residues. J lost 7 bases, V lost 5 bases, and 9 bases had no gene match. In DNA, the CDR3 is TGTGCCACCAGTGGTTCAGGGGGCGCCCGGAATGAGCAGTTCTTC. Translation gives CATSGSGGARNEQFF.

J is TRBJ2-3 and V is TRBV24-1; 8 positions agree with TRBD2. Per the germline V gene, CDR1 is KGHDR and CDR2 is SFDVKD. The CDR3 contains 16 residues. J was trimmed by 6 bases and V by 7 bases; bases with no gene match: 14. The CDR3 nucleotides read TGTGCCACCAGCTTAAGGGGCGGGGGGCACGTGGATACGCAGTATTTT. This codes for CATSLRGGGHVDTQYF.

The chain has TRBV19 and TRBJ1-6, with D maybe TRBD1 (5 bases). The CDR3 has 17 residues. Germline V CDR1 and CDR2: LNHDA, SQIVND (reference sequence). The V and J ends lost 6 bases and 7 bases respectively, with 22 bases between them. Here the CDR3 reads CASRHTGTFLVNSPLHF. The CDR3 DNA follows: TGTGCCAGTAGACACACGGGGACTTTCCTGGTGAATTCACCCCTCCACTTT. The full variable domain, its missing parts supplied by reference TRBV19 and TRBJ1-6, is DGGITQSPKYLFRKEGQNVTLSCEQNLNHDAMYWYRQDPGQGLRLIYYSQIVNDFQKGDIAEGYSVSREKKESFPLTVTSAQKNPTAFYLCASRHTGTFLVNSPLHFGNGTRLTVT.

This sequence joins TRBV30 and TRBJ2-7; TRBD2 is a possible D gene (6 bases). The CDR3 spans 13 residues. The germline gives CDR1 GTSNPN, CDR2 SVGIG (reference sequence). V was shortened by 0 bases and J by 3 bases, with 9 bases between the two germline ends. The CDR3 nucleotides are TGTGCCTGGAGTGTGGCGGGGTTCTACGAGCAGTACTTC. It translates to CAWSVAGFYEQYF.

The J gene is TRBJ2-7, the V gene TRBV7-9; D may be TRBD1 (6 bases). The CDR3 loop spans 12 amino acids. Germline-derived CDR1 and CDR2 are SEHNR and FQNEAQ (reference sequence). Trimming took 8 bases from V and 7 from J, leaving 15 bases between them. This chain's CDR3 is CASSGHRIEQYF. CDR3 sequence (DNA): TGTGCCAGCTCGGGACACCGGATAGAGCAGTACTTC.

The chain couples TRBV18 to TRBJ2-3; TRBD1 aligns across 10 bases. CDR3 length: 14 amino acids. With V trimmed by 4 bases and J by 5 bases, 3 bases remained unmatched. Germline-derived CDR1 and CDR2 are KGHSH and LQKENI. Written as DNA, the CDR3 is TGTGCCAGCTCACGCGGACAGGGGGGAGATACGCAGTATTTT. Amino acid sequence: CASSRGQGGDTQYF. Combining the CDR3 with reference TRBV18 and TRBJ2-3 gives the whole variable domain NAGVMQNPRHLVRRRGQEARLRCSPMKGHSHVYWYRQLPEEGLKFMVYLQKENIIDESGMPKERFSAEFPKEGPSILRIQQVVRGDSAAYFCASSRGQGGDTQYFGPGTRLTVL.